This entry lists 24 T cell receptor beta chains sequenced from one sample in a study of T cells after yellow fever vaccination. Each CDR3 protein is one row after TCRdb ran MiXCR on the 5' RACE reads. This sample has some 49,000 distinct CDR3 sequences, with around 6.4% found just once. Here the sequenced sample was PBMCs, either bulk or a sorted T-cell subset (CD4+, CD8+, memory, or dextramer-sorted; not recorded which), taken 45 days after the yellow fever booster vaccination. All receptors derive from a young man who received the YFV17D yellow fever vaccine.

Ten or more counts support this clonotype. The rearrangement uses TRBV6-1 and TRBJ2-3, with a tentative D call TRBD1 (5 bases). V dropped 9 bases and J dropped 0 bases, with 10 bases sitting between them. The germline CDR1 and CDR2 sequences are MNHNS and SASEGT. The CDR3 spans 13 residues. CDR3 in DNA: TGTGCCAGAATACAGGCTAGCACAGATACGCAGTATTTT. This encodes CARIQASTDTQYF.

This clonotype was seen repeatedly, ten times or more. The chain joins TRBV28 to TRBJ1-1, with D perhaps TRBD1 (5 bases). This CDR3 has 14 residues. V shed 3 bases and J shed 3 bases, with 11 bases lying between them. CDR1 and CDR2 from the germline V gene are MDHEN and SYDVKM. This chain's CDR3 is CASSFRADYTEAFF. The CDR3 DNA is TGTGCCAGCAGTTTCAGGGCCGACTACACTGAAGCTTTCTTT.

This clonotype was counted ten times or more. The chain links TRBV7-2 to TRBJ2-5; the D gene is possibly TRBD1 (5 bases). Germline V lookup: CDR1 SGHTA, CDR2 FQGNSA. This CDR3 spans 16 amino acids. Trimming took 2 bases from V and 2 from J, leaving 15 bases between them. The CDR3: CASSLFGQGEQETQYF. The CDR3 nucleotides read TGTGCCAGCAGCTTATTCGGACAAGGGGAACAAGAGACCCAGTACTTC.

At least ten counts were recorded for this clonotype. V usage is TRBV6-5 and J usage is TRBJ2-7, with TRBD1 matching over 10 bases. J gave up 2 bases and V 4 bases, and 5 bases lay outside the gene matches. The CDR3 contains 15 residues. Per germline, CDR1 MNHEY and CDR2 SVGAGI. The DNA of the CDR3 is TGTGCCAGCAGTTTCCGGGACAGGGGCCCCTACGAGCAGTACTTC. This sequence encodes CASSFRDRGPYEQYF.

Only a few counts were recorded for this clonotype. The chain uses TRBV14 and TRBJ1-1, with no clear D. V was shortened by 0 bases and J by 3 bases, with 5 bases between the two germline ends. The CDR3 sequence is 13 residues long. Per germline, CDR1 SGHDN and CDR2 FVKESK. The CDR3 loop is CASSQDAYTEAFF. The DNA of the CDR3 is TGTGCCAGCAGCCAAGATGCGTACACTGAAGCTTTCTTT.

The chain recombines TRBV6-1 with TRBJ2-5, with TRBD2 matching 13 bases. V lost 6 bases, J lost 5 bases, and 6 bases stayed unmatched. CDR1 is MNHNS, CDR2 SASEGT, per germline. The CDR3 runs to 15 residues. CDR3 protein: CASSPGLAGVETQYF. CDR3 nucleotides: TGTGCCAGCAGCCCCGGACTAGCGGGAGTTGAGACCCAGTACTTC.

The table lists this clonotype with many counts. The CDR3 here is CSARLVGDEQYF. The CDR3 DNA reads TGCAGCGCGAGACTAGTGGGGGACGAGCAGTACTTC. The chain joins TRBV20-1 to TRBJ2-7, with D perhaps matching TRBD2 (6 bases). The CDR3 is made up of 12 amino acids. Germline loops: CDR1 DFQATT, CDR2 SNEGSKA (reference sequence).

Many counts were recorded for this clonotype. The rearrangement joins TRBV7-9 to TRBJ2-5; D is unresolved. The ends were cut back, 4 bases at V and 0 bases at J, with 0 bases in the middle. The V gene's germline CDR1 is SEHNR and CDR2 FQNEAQ (reference sequence). The CDR3 totals 11 residues. The CDR3 DNA reads TGTGCCAGCAGCTACCAAGAGACCCAGTACTTC. This translates into CASSYQETQYF.

A few counts support this clonotype. This sequence joins TRBV12-3 or TRBV12-4 and TRBJ2-1; possible D gene TRBD2, 7 bases. This CDR3 comprises 13 residues. Deletions cut 7 bases from V and 10 bases from J, with 17 bases between. CDR3 nucleotides: TGTGCCAGCACCCCTGTGGGGGGGGGCGAGCAGTTCTTC. Amino acid sequence: CASTPVGGGEQFF.

This clonotype has a handful of counts. This chain links TRBV20-1 with TRBJ2-5; perhaps TRBD2 as D (5 bases). Trimming pared 6 bases from V and 1 base from J, leaving 18 bases between. Per the germline V gene, CDR1 is DFQATT and CDR2 is SNEGSKA (reference sequence). The CDR3 covers 15 residues. The CDR3 nucleotides are TGCAGTGCCCATGAGCCTAGAGCGGCCCAAGAGACCCAGTACTTC. Translation: CSAHEPRAAQETQYF.

This clonotype was counted many times. V and J are TRBV10-3 and TRBJ2-4; TRBD2 might be the D (6 bases). There are 16 residues in the CDR3. Germline V CDR1 and CDR2: ENHRY, SYGVKD. With 2 bases removed from V and 0 bases from J, the gap between germline ends came to 11 bases. CDR3 protein: CAISETIAEAKNIQYF. CDR3 nucleotide sequence: TGTGCCATCAGTGAGACCATAGCGGAAGCCAAAAACATTCAGTACTTC.

This clonotype has at least ten counts. The chain joins TRBV20-1 to TRBJ1-5; the D gene is possibly TRBD1 (5 bases). This CDR3 is built from 14 residues. Germline lookup yields CDR1 DFQATT and CDR2 SNEGSKA (reference sequence). V was pared by 0 bases and J by 4 bases, with 10 bases between. The DNA of the CDR3 is TGCAGTGCTAGAGAGGGAGGACAAAATCAGCCCCAGCATTTT. Its protein product is CSAREGGQNQPQHF.

Ten or more counts support this clonotype. The genes are TRBV16 and TRBJ2-2; D gene ambiguous. This CDR3 contains 13 residues. Germline values: CDR1 KGHSY, CDR2 FQNENV. V lost 1 base, J lost 6 bases, and 6 bases lay in between. The CDR3 here is CASSQFEAGELFF. The CDR3 nucleotides read TGTGCCAGCAGCCAATTTGAGGCCGGGGAGCTGTTTTTT.

In its sample, this clonotype was seen many times. V is TRBV5-1 and J is TRBJ1-4; D gene uncertain. The CDR3 loop spans 16 amino acids. V dropped 0 bases and J dropped 6 bases, with 15 bases sitting between them. Germline V CDR1 and CDR2: SGHRS, YFSETQ. DNA of the CDR3: TGCGCCAGCAGCTTGGGATTCAGACATGACTATGAAAAACTGTTTTTT. Its protein is CASSLGFRHDYEKLFF.

This clonotype was seen only a few times. The rearrangement links TRBV11-2 to TRBJ1-2; 11 nucleotides align to TRBD1. V trimming: 5 bases; J trimming: 5 bases; junction bases outside the gene matches: 4. Germline assignment: CDR1 SGHAT and CDR2 FQNNGV. This CDR3 contains 14 residues. In nucleotides, the CDR3 is TGTGCCAGCAGCCGGGACAGGGGGACTTATGGCTACACCTTC. Protein sequence: CASSRDRGTYGYTF.

V gene TRBV4-3 combines with J gene TRBJ2-3, with 10 nucleotides matching TRBD1. This CDR3 spans 17 amino acids. V lost 4 bases and J lost 0; bases outside the gene matches: 7. The germline CDR1 and CDR2 sequences are LGHNA and YSLEER. As DNA, the CDR3 is TGCGCCAGCAGCCCCGGGACAGGGGTGGGAAGCACAGATACGCAGTATTTT. Its protein is CASSPGTGVGSTDTQYF.

This clonotype was observed many times. One junction end does not reproduce the germline sequence, and a read error may be involved. The rearrangement joins TRBV7-7 to TRBJ2-1; TRBD1 agrees at 7 bases. The CDR3 sequence is 15 residues long. Germline V gives CDR1 SSHAT, CDR2 FNYEAQ (reference sequence). The CDR3: CASSSGGSSYNEQFF. Here the CDR3 DNA reads TGTGCTAGCAGCTCAGGGGGAAGCTCCTACAATGAGCAGTTCTTC. The complete variable domain, with remaining parts taken from reference TRBV7-7 and TRBJ2-1, reads GAGVSQSPRYKVTKRGQDVTLRCDPISSHATLYWYQQALGQGPEFLTYFNYEAQPDKSGLPSDRFSAERPEGSISTLTIQRTEQRDSAMYRCASSSGGSSYNEQFFGPGTRLTVL.

This clonotype was observed many times. The chain links TRBV11-2 to TRBJ2-1; 7 nucleotides agree with TRBD1. V dropped 0 bases and J dropped 7; count of bases not matched to a gene: 15. Germline lookup yields CDR1 SGHAT and CDR2 FQNNGV. The CDR3 extends over 18 amino acids. The CDR3 region is CASSLDRRGPLLYNEQFF. CDR3 DNA: TGTGCCAGCAGCTTAGATCGAAGGGGGCCCTTGTTGTATAATGAGCAGTTCTTC.

This clonotype has at least ten counts. The chain uses TRBV27 and TRBJ2-7; D is perhaps TRBD2 (5 bases). The CDR3 is made up of 18 amino acids. Per germline, CDR1 MNHEY and CDR2 SMNVEV (reference sequence). Trimming pared 6 bases from V and 1 base from J, leaving 25 bases between. CDR3 sequence (DNA): TGTGCCAGCAGCCCCACCGGGTCAAGTAGCGCAAAATCCTACGAGCAGTACTTC. As protein: CASSPTGSSSAKSYEQYF.

This clonotype has a count of ten or more. V and J are TRBV6-6 and TRBJ2-5; D call uncertain. CDR3 length: 13 residues. The V gene's germline CDR1 is MNHNY and CDR2 SVGAGI (reference sequence). Trimming cost V 6 bases and J 7 bases, with 15 bases left between them. Written as DNA, the CDR3 is TGTGCCAGCAGAAAAGACCCGTACGGGACCCAGTACTTC. Translation: CASRKDPYGTQYF.

This clonotype was observed a single time. An end of the junction does not agree with germline; a read error may underlie this. The V call is TRBV7-2, the J call TRBJ2-4; the D is unclear. This CDR3 has 18 amino acids. The germline V gene encodes CDR1 SGHTA and CDR2 FQGNSA. Written as DNA, the CDR3 is TGTGCCCGCAGCTTATCGGCAGGAGAACTTCTAGCCAAAAACATTCAGTACTTC. Protein sequence: CARSLSAGELLAKNIQYF.

This clonotype was recorded many times. The rearrangement links TRBV5-1 to TRBJ2-7; the match to TRBD2 covers 10 bases. The CDR3 is made up of 14 amino acids. The germline V gene has CDR1 SGHRS and CDR2 YFSETQ. Trimming removed 4 bases from V and 3 bases from J; junction bases left unmatched: 4. The CDR3 sequence is CASSKLAGNYEQYF. The CDR3 nucleotides are TGCGCCAGCAGCAAACTAGCGGGAAACTACGAGCAGTACTTC. Full variable domain (outside the CDR3, taken from reference TRBV5-1 and TRBJ2-7): KAGVTQTPRYLIKTRGQQVTLSCSPISGHRSVSWYQQTPGQGLQFLFEYFSETQRNKGNFPGRFSGRQFSNSRSEMNVSTLELGDSALYLCASSKLAGNYEQYFGPGTRLTVT.

This chain joins TRBV20-1 and TRBJ2-1; 7 nucleotides align to TRBD2. The trim removed 6 bases at V and 2 bases at J, leaving 10 bases unmatched. From germline, CDR1 is DFQATT and CDR2 SNEGSKA (reference sequence). The CDR3 totals 15 residues. In DNA form, the CDR3 reads TGCAGTGCCATATCGGGAGGCTCGCCCTACAATGAGCAGTTCTTC. This encodes CSAISGGSPYNEQFF.

At least ten counts were recorded for this clonotype. The chain has TRBV6-2 or TRBV6-3 and TRBJ1-2, with a possible D match to TRBD1 (5 bases). This CDR3 is 14 amino acids long. Germline lookup yields CDR1 MNHEY and CDR2 SVGEGT. V lost 0 bases to trimming and J lost 8 bases, with 13 bases between them. CDR3 sequence: CASSYSAGVSGYTF. CDR3 bases: TGTGCCAGCAGTTACTCGGCGGGGGTGAGCGGCTACACCTTC.